This paragraph covers one T cell receptor beta chain sequence. The authors' processing: Scientists estimated how many nucleated cells there were by amplifying reference gene primers. Assay used: immunoSEQ multiplex PCR; TCRdb lists only in-frame clones, some missing. V, J and clone size are taken as reported in that table, and D and trimming were inferred from the DNA itself. This sample carries about 100,000 clones, over 75% of them seen once, and the ten largest clones take less than 8.5%. The data stem from a study of blood T cell repertoires in COVID-19. Study summary: Sites in the United States, Italy and Spain provided acute and convalescent COVID-19 samples. T cells, B-cell-depleted T cells, or PBMCs provided the cDNA or gDNA that served as material.

The sequenced sample consisted of peripheral blood. The source is a man in his thirties or forties in a cohort sampled during active COVID-19.

The CDR3 sequence: CASTEMWGESTEAFF. Written as DNA, the CDR3 is TGTGCCAGCACCGAAATGTGGGGGGAAAGCACTGAAGCTTTCTTT. This chain uses TRBV7-2 with TRBJ1-1, with a weak D call TRBD1 (5 bases). V lost 7 bases, J lost 4 bases, and 19 bases lay in between. The germline gives CDR1 SGHTA, CDR2 FQGNSA. This CDR3 has 15 amino acids.